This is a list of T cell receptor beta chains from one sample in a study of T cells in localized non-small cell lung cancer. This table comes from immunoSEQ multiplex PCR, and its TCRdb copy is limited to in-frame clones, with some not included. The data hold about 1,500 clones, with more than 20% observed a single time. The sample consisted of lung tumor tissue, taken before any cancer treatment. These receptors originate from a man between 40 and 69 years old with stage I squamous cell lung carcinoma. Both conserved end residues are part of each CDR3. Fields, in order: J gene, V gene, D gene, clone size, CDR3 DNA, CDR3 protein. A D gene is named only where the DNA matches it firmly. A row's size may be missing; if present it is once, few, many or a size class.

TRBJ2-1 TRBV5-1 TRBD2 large TGCGCCAGCAGCTTGGCCCTAGCGGGATACAATGAGCAGTTCTTC CASSLALAGYNEQFF
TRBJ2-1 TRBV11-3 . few TGTGCCAGCAGCCTCACGACGGCAGGGGCCCGCAATGAGCAGTTCTTC CASSLTTAGARNEQFF
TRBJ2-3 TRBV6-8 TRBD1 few TGTGCCATCAGGGGGACAGGGGAGAGGGGGCGACGCACAGATACGCAGTATTTT CAIRGTGERGRRTDTQYF
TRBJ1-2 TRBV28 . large TGTGCCAGCAGTACCTACGAGGGTAACTATGGCTACACCTTC CASSTYEGNYGYTF
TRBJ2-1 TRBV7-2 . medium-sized TGTGCCAGCAGCCTCCAAACGGAGGATGAGCAGTTCTTC CASSLQTEDEQFF
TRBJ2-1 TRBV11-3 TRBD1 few TGTGCCAGCAGCTCCGACCGGGACAGGGGACGGAATGAGCAGTTCTTC CASSSDRDRGRNEQFF
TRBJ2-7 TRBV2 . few TGTGCCAGCGGAGTGCGGACAGACACCTACGAGCAGTACTTC CASGVRTDTYEQYF
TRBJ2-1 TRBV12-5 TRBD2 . TGTGCTAGTGGTTTGGTGCTAGCGGGGGTCCACAATGAGCAGTTCTTC CASGLVLAGVHNEQFF
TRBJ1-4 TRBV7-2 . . TGTGCCAGCAGCTTAGTCCCCCCTGAAAAACTGTTTTTT CASSLVPPEKLFF
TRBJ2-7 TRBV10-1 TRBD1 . TGCGCCAGCAGTCCAACAGGGGTCCCCTACGAGCAGTACTTC CASSPTGVPYEQYF
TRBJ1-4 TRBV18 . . TGTGCCAGCTCACCACAGCACCGAGAAAAACTGTTTTTT CASSPQHREKLFF
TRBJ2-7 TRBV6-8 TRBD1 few TGTGCCAGTAAACGGGACAGGGTTTACTACGAGCAGTACTTC CASKRDRVYYEQYF
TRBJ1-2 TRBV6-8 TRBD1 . TGTGCCAGCAGGACAGGGTTAATCTATGGCTACACCTTC CASRTGLIYGYTF